These 20 T cell receptor beta chains were sequenced from one sample in a study of response to subunit inactivated influenza vaccine. TCRdb recomputed calls from the RT-PCR reads with MiXCR, one row per CDR3 protein. The sample carries about 520,000 distinct CDR3 sequences, about 25% recorded once. The source material was CD4+ T cells sorted from PBMCs, sampled about 5 days after vaccination. These receptors were collected from a man aged 45-60 years who received an inactivated influenza vaccine.

This chain joins TRBV28 and TRBJ2-2; 8 bases match TRBD1. The V gene's germline CDR1 is MDHEN and CDR2 SYDVKM. V gave up 10 bases and J gave up 7 bases; unmatched junction bases: 11. The CDR3 covers 14 residues. The CDR3 loop is CATVGQGAIGELFF. CDR3 bases: TGTGCCACCGTCGGACAGGGAGCAATCGGGGAGCTGTTTTTT. Using reference TRBV28 and TRBJ2-2 for the parts outside the CDR3, the full variable domain is DVKVTQSSRYLVKRTGEKVFLECVQDMDHENMFWYRQDPGLGLRLIYFSYDVKMKEKGDIPEGYSVSREKKERFSLILESASTNQTSMYLCATVGQGAIGELFFGEGSRLTVL.

There are a few counts of this clonotype. This rearrangement joins TRBV5-1 to TRBJ2-3; TRBD2 is a possible D gene (6 bases). Germline CDR1 is SGHRS and CDR2 is YFSETQ. This CDR3 has 15 amino acids. V was cut by 0 bases and J by 2 bases, with 10 bases left in between. CDR3 sequence reads: CASSLAPSDTDTQYF. Here the CDR3 DNA reads TGCGCCAGCAGCTTGGCGCCTAGCGACACAGATACGCAGTATTTT.

This clonotype was seen ten or more times. The chain is built from TRBV7-6 and TRBJ2-1; D might be TRBD2 (5 bases). Trimming took 3 bases from V and 0 from J, leaving 12 bases between them. CDR1 is SGHVS, CDR2 FNYEAQ, per germline. CDR3 length: 16 amino acids. CDR3 amino acids: CASSLRLGSSYNEQFF. CDR3 nucleotides: TGTGCCAGCAGCTTGAGGTTAGGGAGCTCCTACAATGAGCAGTTCTTC.

This chain uses TRBV5-1 with TRBJ2-1; the D gene is possibly TRBD1 (5 bases). The CDR3 is made up of 13 amino acids. Germline assignment: CDR1 SGHRS and CDR2 YFSETQ. V was cut by 2 bases and J by 10 bases, with 13 bases left in between. CDR3 coding DNA: TGCGCCAGCAGCTTCTTAATTCAGGGCGAGCAGTTCTTC. Its protein product is CASSFLIQGEQFF.

V is TRBV11-2 and J is TRBJ2-5, with TRBD2 identical over 9 bases. With 2 bases clipped from V and 4 bases from J, the junction kept 8 bases outside the gene matches. Looked up from germline, CDR1 is SGHAT and CDR2 is FQNNGV. There are 16 residues in the CDR3. The CDR3 sequence: CASSLQSSGTGETQYF. CDR3 bases: TGTGCCAGCAGCTTACAGTCTAGCGGGACGGGAGAGACCCAGTACTTC.

This clonotype has a handful of counts. The chain recombines TRBV20-1 with TRBJ2-1; no clear D gene. The CDR3 is made up of 10 amino acids. Trimming stripped 6 bases from V and 4 bases from J, with 4 bases between. Germline V gene sequence: CDR1 DFQATT, CDR2 SNEGSKA (reference sequence). The CDR3 loop is CSAPYNEQFF. In DNA, the CDR3 is TGCAGTGCCCCATACAATGAGCAGTTCTTC.

This clonotype was counted between two and nine times. The chain recombines TRBV2 with TRBJ2-1, with D possibly TRBD2 on 6 matching bases. The V end lost 6 bases, the J end lost 5 bases, and 14 bases lay between the germline ends. The CDR3 has 14 amino acids. Germline V gene lookup returns CDR1 SNHLY and CDR2 FYNNEI. The CDR3 sequence: CASSGWDFHNEQFF. In DNA, the CDR3 is TGTGCCAGCAGCGGGTGGGACTTCCACAATGAGCAGTTCTTC. Based on the CDR3 plus reference TRBV2 and TRBJ2-1, the full variable domain is EPEVTQTPSHQVTQMGQEVILRCVPISNHLYFYWYRQILGQKVEFLVSFYNNEISEKSEIFDDQFSVERPDGSNFTLKIRSTKLEDSAMYFCASSGWDFHNEQFFGPGTRLTVL.

This rearrangement joins TRBV5-1 to TRBJ2-3; 8 positions match TRBD2. Trimming removed 7 bases from V and 7 bases from J; junction bases left unmatched: 17. The CDR3 extends over 16 amino acids. Germline CDR1 and CDR2: SGHRS and YFSETQ. In DNA, the CDR3 is TGCGCCAGCGGCTCATTCGCGGGGGGTGTGGGTAATACGCAGTATTTT. Its translation is CASGSFAGGVGNTQYF.

This clonotype was seen more than once but under ten times. The chain employs TRBV29-1 and TRBJ2-3; weak D call: TRBD2 (6 bases). Trimming took 7 bases from V and 1 from J, leaving 21 bases between them. Germline loops: CDR1 SQVTM, CDR2 ANQGSEA. The CDR3 totals 16 residues. The CDR3 loop reads CSAVVGVEGRTDTQYF. The CDR3 nucleotides read TGCAGCGCCGTTGTGGGGGTGGAGGGGCGCACAGATACGCAGTATTTT.

A note on this clonotype: One end of the junction varies from germline; a read error may be responsible. The chain couples TRBV5-1 to TRBJ2-3, with D possibly matching TRBD2 (7 bases). CDR3 size: 17 residues. Germline V gene data show CDR1 as SGHRS and CDR2 as YFSETQ. In DNA, the CDR3 is TGCGCCAGCAGCTTGGATTCGGGGGGCCTAAGCATAGATACGCAGTATTTT. Protein sequence: CASSLDSGGLSIDTQYF. The full variable domain, rest sourced from reference TRBV5-1 and TRBJ2-3, is KAGVTQTPRYLIKTRGQQVTLSCSPISGHRSVSWYQQTPGQGLQFLFEYFSETQRNKGNFPGRFSGRQFSNSRSEMNVSTLELGDSALYLCASSLDSGGLSIDTQYFGPGTRLTVL.

There are many counts of this clonotype. V is TRBV5-1 and J is TRBJ2-7; TRBD1 agrees at 8 bases. V gave up 6 bases and J gave up 4 bases; unmatched junction bases: 9. There are 14 residues in the CDR3. Germline V CDR1 and CDR2: SGHRS, YFSETQ. The CDR3 protein is CASKAGTGPYEQYF. CDR3 sequence (DNA): TGCGCCAGCAAAGCCGGGACAGGACCTTACGAGCAGTACTTC.

In its sample, this clonotype was seen a few times. This chain links TRBV24-1 with TRBJ2-1; 11 bases are a match to TRBD2. V dropped 3 bases and J dropped 3; count of bases not matched to a gene: 3. Germline CDR1 KGHDR, CDR2 SFDVKD. The CDR3 contains 16 residues. This chain's CDR3 is CATSDRLAGNYNEQFF. DNA for the CDR3: TGTGCCACCAGTGATCGACTAGCGGGGAACTACAATGAGCAGTTCTTC.

The rearrangement links TRBV29-1 to TRBJ2-1; 7 nucleotides line up with TRBD1. J was trimmed by 7 bases and V by 4 bases; bases with no gene match: 1. This CDR3 comprises 11 residues. In germline, CDR1 is SQVTM, CDR2 ANQGSEA. The CDR3, as DNA: TGCAGCGTTGCGGACAGGAATGAGCAGTTCTTC. It codes for CSVADRNEQFF.

The genes are TRBV6-2 or TRBV6-3 and TRBJ1-2; the D gene is possibly TRBD1 (6 bases). CDR1 and CDR2 from the germline V gene are MNHEY and SVGEGT. CDR3 size: 12 residues. V was shortened by 8 bases and J by 1 base, with 8 bases between the two germline ends. CDR3 coding DNA: TGTGCCAGCGCGGACAGTAACTATGGCTACACCTTC. This encodes CASADSNYGYTF.

This clonotype was counted a few times. The CDR3 spells CASSPSLAGVSNEQFF. The CDR3 nucleotides read TGTGCCAGCTCACCCTCACTAGCGGGAGTTTCCAATGAGCAGTTCTTC. This chain uses TRBV18 with TRBJ2-1; 11 nucleotides match TRBD2. The CDR3 totals 16 residues. Germline-derived CDR1 and CDR2 are KGHSH and LQKENI. Losses at the gene ends were 3 bases for V and 6 bases for J; bases not matched to a gene: 7.

The chain links TRBV6-6 to TRBJ1-2, with 8 bases aligning to TRBD1. The germline V gene encodes CDR1 MNHNY and CDR2 SVGAGI (reference sequence). V trimming: 7 bases; J trimming: 8 bases; junction bases outside the gene matches: 6. There are 12 residues in the CDR3. The CDR3 nucleotides are TGTGCCAGCACGTTTGACAGGGGAGGCTACACCTTC. Translating it yields CASTFDRGGYTF.

This clonotype has only a few counts. The gene calls are TRBV20-1 and TRBJ2-3; D is perhaps TRBD2 (7 bases). The CDR3 extends over 15 amino acids. Germline CDR1 reads DFQATT; CDR2 reads SNEGSKA (reference sequence). V was trimmed by 3 bases and J by 5 bases, leaving 18 bases between them. This CDR3 is CSASHLRGAGDTQYF. The CDR3 coding sequence is TGCAGTGCTAGTCACCTCCGGGGGGCGGGAGATACGCAGTATTTT.

J is TRBJ2-2 and V is TRBV4-2; 12 bases line up with TRBD1. From germline, CDR1 is LGHNA and CDR2 YNFKEQ. The CDR3 runs to 16 residues. With V trimmed by 0 bases and J by 8 bases, 4 bases remained unmatched. The CDR3 loop is CASSQDPGQGAGELFF. The CDR3 nucleotides are TGTGCCAGCAGCCAAGACCCGGGACAGGGGGCTGGGGAGCTGTTTTTT.

This clonotype was observed once. The chain employs TRBV7-8 and TRBJ2-1; possibly TRBD2 for D (6 bases). This CDR3 region has 15 residues. The germline V gene has CDR1 SGHVS and CDR2 FQNEAQ. The V end lost 5 bases, the J end lost 0 bases, and 11 bases lay between the germline ends. CDR3 region: CASSGDFASYNEQFF. The CDR3 nucleotides read TGTGCCAGCAGCGGGGACTTTGCCTCCTACAATGAGCAGTTCTTC.

The rearrangement links TRBV12-3 or TRBV12-4 to TRBJ2-7, with D possibly called TRBD1 or TRBD2 (6 bases each). The CDR3 contains 16 residues. Trimming took off 4 bases at V and 1 base at J, with 17 bases between the two ends. In DNA, the CDR3 is TGTGCCAGCAGTTCCACGAGAGGGGGGAGGTCCTACGAGCAGTACTTC. This gives the protein CASSSTRGGRSYEQYF.